These 26 T cell receptor beta chains originate from one sample sequenced in a study of cytomegalovirus exposure and HLA in healthy donors. With 60 Vbeta and 13 Jbeta primers, the PCR was carried out. Generated by immunoSEQ multiplex PCR, the TCRdb table keeps only in-frame clones and is missing some. The profile shows about 200,000 clones, approximately 86% of them singletons. The specimen sequenced was PBMCs. These receptors were obtained from a woman in her 30s in good health and CMV-seronegative.

V usage is TRBV30 and J usage is TRBJ2-7, with 8 bases fitting TRBD1. The ends lost 3 bases at V and 10 bases at J; junction bases unmatched: 11. Germline CDR1 is GTSNPN and CDR2 is SVGIG (reference sequence). The CDR3 length is 13 residues. The CDR3 protein is CAWSAGQGALQYF. In DNA, the CDR3 is TGTGCCTGGAGCGCAGGTCAGGGGGCCCTCCAGTACTTC.

The chain joins TRBV5-1 to TRBJ2-5; 13 bases fit TRBD2. The V gene end was trimmed by 3 bases and the J gene end by 0 bases; junction bases not matched to a gene: 8. CDR3 size: 18 residues. Germline V gene lookup returns CDR1 SGHRS and CDR2 YFSETQ. The CDR3 is CASSSVLAGGQYQETQYF. The CDR3 nucleotides read TGCGCCAGCAGCTCGGTACTAGCGGGAGGGCAGTACCAAGAGACCCAGTACTTC.

The genes are TRBV7-9 and TRBJ2-3; 8 bases are a match to TRBD2. The J segment lost 2 bases and the V segment lost 5 bases, leaving 15 bases of the junction unmatched. The CDR3 is made up of 18 amino acids. The germline V gene has CDR1 SEHNR and CDR2 FQNEAQ (reference sequence). The CDR3 DNA is TGTGCCAGCAGCCTCCTAGGACTAGCCGCCCGCGTCACAGATACGCAGTATTTT. Translating it yields CASSLLGLAARVTDTQYF.

This sequence joins TRBV10-3 and TRBJ2-1; TRBD2 matches 7 bases. Germline V gives CDR1 ENHRY, CDR2 SYGVKD. V lost 11 bases and J lost 7; bases outside the gene matches: 8. There are 12 residues in the CDR3. CDR3 bases: TGTGCCTCCTCTAGCGGTTCAAATGAGCAGTTCTTC. Its translation: CASSSGSNEQFF.

The chain uses TRBV6-1 and TRBJ2-5, with D unresolved. Germline V CDR1 and CDR2: MNHNS, SASEGT. The CDR3 length is 15 residues. Between the trimmed V and J ends, which lost 2 bases and 0 bases, there was a span of 10 bases. CDR3 sequence: CASSERRRHQETQYF. In DNA, the CDR3 is TGTGCCAGCAGTGAACGGCGGCGGCACCAAGAGACCCAGTACTTC.

V gene TRBV6-1 combines with J gene TRBJ2-3, with no clear D. Trimming removed 2 bases at V and 2 bases at J, with 11 bases between. The CDR3 runs to 15 residues. Per germline, CDR1 MNHNS and CDR2 SASEGT. This chain's CDR3 is CASSELLLATDTQYF. As DNA, the CDR3 is TGTGCCAGCAGTGAATTGTTACTTGCCACAGATACGCAGTATTTT.

The J gene is TRBJ2-7, the V gene TRBV7-8; D remains unclear. The CDR3 contains 14 residues. V shed 4 bases and J shed 5 bases, with 15 bases lying between them. Germline V gene data show CDR1 as SGHVS and CDR2 as FQNEAQ. The CDR3 DNA sequence: TGTGCCAGCAGCTCAGGTCCCGGATCTCACGAGCAGTACTTC. It translates to CASSSGPGSHEQYF.

The sample holds a few counts of this clone. This chain joins TRBV2 and TRBJ1-1; TRBD1 matches at 8 bases. CDR1 is SNHLY, CDR2 FYNNEI, per germline. The CDR3 loop spans 15 amino acids. The ends lost 6 bases at V and 2 bases at J; junction bases unmatched: 8. The CDR3 sequence: CASRVQGVGNTEAFF. The CDR3 DNA reads TGTGCCAGCAGAGTACAGGGGGTCGGCAACACTGAAGCTTTCTTT.

The chain uses TRBV4-2 and TRBJ2-7, with 9 bases identical to TRBD1. The CDR3 covers 15 residues. The germline V gene has CDR1 LGHNA and CDR2 YNFKEQ. V gave up 4 bases and J gave up 3 bases; unmatched junction bases: 7. This chain's CDR3 is CASSRGVGQGYEQYF. CDR3 DNA sequence: TGTGCCAGCAGCCGTGGCGTGGGACAGGGCTACGAGCAGTACTTC.

This sequence joins TRBV7-2 and TRBJ2-5; tentative D call: TRBD2 (6 bases). CDR1 SGHTA and CDR2 FQGNSA come from the germline V gene. Trimming removed 5 bases from V and 5 bases from J, with 12 bases in between. The CDR3 has 13 amino acids. CDR3 sequence reads: CASSRPGGETQYF. DNA for the CDR3: TGTGCCAGCAGCCGACCCGGGGGTGAGACCCAGTACTTC.

The J gene is TRBJ2-7, the V gene TRBV7-9; 10 nucleotides line up with TRBD1. After removal of 6 bases from V and 5 bases from J, the junction contained 10 bases not matched to a gene. The CDR3 loop spans 15 amino acids. Germline V gene lookup returns CDR1 SEHNR and CDR2 FQNEAQ (reference sequence). This chain's CDR3 is CASRTGTGEINEQYF. The CDR3 coding sequence is TGTGCCAGCAGAACCGGGACAGGGGAAATCAACGAGCAGTACTTC.

This clone was counted once. The V call is TRBV11-2, the J call TRBJ2-7, with 8 positions matching TRBD1. Germline CDR1 SGHAT, CDR2 FQNNGV. V was clipped by 5 bases and J by 7 bases; unmatched bases: 13. This CDR3 contains 15 residues. The chain's CDR3 is CASSRRPHRGEEQYF. The DNA of the CDR3 is TGTGCCAGCAGCCGTCGGCCGCACAGGGGGGAAGAGCAGTACTTC.

The gene calls are TRBV10-1 and TRBJ2-5, with unresolved D. V was pared by 3 bases and J by 2 bases, with 4 bases between. This CDR3 is built from 12 residues. Germline V CDR1 and CDR2: WNHNN, SYGVQD (reference sequence). The CDR3 loop is CASSDNQETQYF. CDR3 DNA sequence: TGCGCCAGCAGTGATAATCAAGAGACCCAGTACTTC.

The chain has TRBV9 and TRBJ2-2; 11 bases agree with TRBD2. Germline V gene lookup returns CDR1 SGDLS and CDR2 YYNGEE. CDR3 length: 17 amino acids. The trim removed 0 bases at V and 5 bases at J, leaving 6 bases unmatched. The CDR3, as DNA: TGTGCCAGCAGCGTAGGGACTAGCGGGTCTCTAACCGGGGAGCTGTTTTTT. The encoded protein is CASSVGTSGSLTGELFF.

This clone appeared once. CDR3 sequence reads: CASSQRQNTGELFF. The CDR3 region has the DNA TGCGCCAGCAGCCAACGACAAAACACCGGGGAGCTGTTTTTT. The genes are TRBV4-1 and TRBJ2-2; D gene uncertain. V was cut by 2 bases and J by 2 bases, with 6 bases left in between. Germline values: CDR1 MGHRA, CDR2 YSYEKL. CDR3 length equals 14 residues.

The genes are TRBV15 and TRBJ2-7; TRBD2 might be the D (6 bases). CDR3 length: 14 amino acids. V lost 0 bases and J lost 6, with 12 bases in between. Germline V gene sequence: CDR1 LNHNV, CDR2 YYDKDF (reference sequence). The CDR3 region is CATSRDSGLLEQYF. DNA of the CDR3: TGTGCCACCAGCAGAGATAGCGGCCTCCTCGAGCAGTACTTC.

The rearrangement joins TRBV29-1 to TRBJ2-7, with D unresolved. Trimming left V 2 bases short and J 4 bases short, with 15 bases between. CDR1 and CDR2 (germline): SQVTM, ANQGSEA. The CDR3 sequence is 14 residues long. The CDR3 here is CSVELEEPGYEQYF. In nucleotides, the CDR3 is TGCAGCGTTGAATTAGAGGAACCGGGTTACGAGCAGTACTTC.

This clone was seen only once. The rearrangement joins TRBV11-2 to TRBJ2-7; 7 bases align to TRBD2. The germline V gene encodes CDR1 SGHAT and CDR2 FQNNGV. The CDR3 runs to 13 residues. V shed 5 bases, J shed 3 bases, and the junction held 4 bases outside the gene matches. Here the CDR3 reads CASSPGGSYEQYF. In nucleotides, the CDR3 is TGTGCCAGCAGCCCGGGGGGTAGCTACGAGCAGTACTTC. Filled out from reference TRBV11-2 and TRBJ2-7, the complete variable domain reads EAGVAQSPRYKIIEKRQSVAFWCNPISGHATLYWYQQILGQGPKLLIQFQNNGVVDDSQLPKDRFSAERLKGVDSTLKIQPAKLEDSAVYLCASSPGGSYEQYFGPGTRLTVT.

The chain links TRBV27 to TRBJ2-7; 14 bases align to TRBD2. V was clipped by 5 bases and J by 6 bases; unmatched bases: 9. Germline values: CDR1 MNHEY, CDR2 SMNVEV (reference sequence). The CDR3 has 16 residues. The CDR3 nucleotides are TGTGCCAGCAGTCCCCGGGGACTAGCGGGAGAGGGCGAGCAGTACTTC. As protein: CASSPRGLAGEGEQYF.

This clone was seen just once. V is TRBV4-2 and J is TRBJ2-5; D is unclear. V lost 3 bases to trimming and J lost 0 bases, with 8 bases between them. From germline, CDR1 is LGHNA and CDR2 YNFKEQ. The CDR3 is 14 residues long. In DNA form, the CDR3 reads TGTGCCAGCAGCCAGGCGGCGTACCAAGAGACCCAGTACTTC. Its protein is CASSQAAYQETQYF.

The chain couples TRBV16 to TRBJ2-1; 8 bases are a match to TRBD2. This CDR3 is built from 19 residues. V gave up 0 bases and J gave up 7 bases; unmatched junction bases: 17. Germline CDR1 KGHSY, CDR2 FQNENV. The CDR3 here is CASSQSVPAWKREFNEQFF. DNA for the CDR3: TGTGCCAGCAGCCAATCGGTCCCCGCTTGGAAGCGGGAGTTTAATGAGCAGTTCTTC. The full variable domain, with the rest looked up from reference TRBV16 and TRBJ2-1, is GEEVAQTPKHLVRGEGQKAKLYCAPIKGHSYVFWYQQVLKNEFKFLISFQNENVFDETGMPKERFSAKCLPNSPCSLEIQATKLEDSAVYFCASSQSVPAWKREFNEQFFGPGTRLTVL.

This clone was observed once. This chain connects TRBV6-5 to TRBJ2-7, with D possibly matching TRBD1 (6 bases). V lost 2 bases and J lost 6, with 14 bases in between. CDR3 size: 14 residues. Germline V gene lookup returns CDR1 MNHEY and CDR2 SVGAGI. The CDR3 DNA sequence: TGTGCCAGCAGTTACGGGGTCAGGGGTACCGAGCAGTACTTC. This encodes CASSYGVRGTEQYF.

The gene calls are TRBV7-9 and TRBJ2-7; 8 nucleotides match TRBD2. The length of the CDR3 is 14 residues. Germline V lookup: CDR1 SEHNR, CDR2 FQNEAQ (reference sequence). V was clipped by 1 base and J by 6 bases; unmatched bases: 5. CDR3 coding DNA: TGTGCCAGCAGCTTAGAAGCGGCGGGAGGCGAGCAGTACTTC. This sequence encodes CASSLEAAGGEQYF.

The chain joins TRBV7-2 to TRBJ2-7, with TRBD1 matching over 9 bases. Germline V gene data show CDR1 as SGHTA and CDR2 as FQGNSA. J lost 7 bases, V lost 1 base, and 8 bases had no gene match. The CDR3 sequence is 15 residues long. The CDR3 nucleotides read TGTGCCAGCAGCTTAGGGGCCCCCGGGACAGGGGAGCAGTACTTC. Encoded protein: CASSLGAPGTGEQYF.

This rearrangement joins TRBV5-5 to TRBJ2-2; tentative D call: TRBD2 (6 bases). The CDR3 runs to 16 residues. The V and J ends lost 5 bases and 0 bases respectively, with 14 bases between them. In germline, CDR1 is SGHKS, CDR2 YYEKEE (reference sequence). CDR3 residues: CASRPLALSNTGELFF. The CDR3, as DNA: TGTGCCAGCAGACCTCTAGCGCTCTCGAACACCGGGGAGCTGTTTTTT.

The V and J genes are TRBV11-3 and TRBJ2-1, with TRBD2 matching over 13 bases. V trimming: 0 bases; J trimming: 5 bases; junction bases outside the gene matches: 7. The CDR3 sequence is 18 residues long. The germline CDR1 and CDR2 sequences are SGHNT and YENEEA. Here the CDR3 reads CASSLEGLAGDQNNEQFF. CDR3 nucleotide sequence: TGTGCCAGCAGCTTAGAAGGACTAGCGGGAGACCAGAACAATGAGCAGTTCTTC. Filled out from reference TRBV11-3 and TRBJ2-1, the complete variable domain reads EAGVVQSPRYKIIEKKQPVAFWCNPISGHNTLYWYLQNLGQGPELLIRYENEEAVDDSQLPKDRFSAERLKGVDSTLKIQPAELGDSAVYLCASSLEGLAGDQNNEQFFGPGTRLTVL.